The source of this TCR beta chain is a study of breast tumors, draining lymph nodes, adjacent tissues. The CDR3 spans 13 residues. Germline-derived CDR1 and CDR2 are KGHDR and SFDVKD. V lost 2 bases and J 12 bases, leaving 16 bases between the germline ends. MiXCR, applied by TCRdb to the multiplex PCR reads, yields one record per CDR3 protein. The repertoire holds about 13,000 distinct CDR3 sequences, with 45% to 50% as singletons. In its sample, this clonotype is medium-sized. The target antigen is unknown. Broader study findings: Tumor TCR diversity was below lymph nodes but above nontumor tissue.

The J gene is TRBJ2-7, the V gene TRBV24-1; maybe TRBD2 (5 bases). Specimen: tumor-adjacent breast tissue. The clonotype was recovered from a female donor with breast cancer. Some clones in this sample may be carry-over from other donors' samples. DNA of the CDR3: TGTGCCACCAGTGATTCCCGGACTGTTTCGTCGTACTTC. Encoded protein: CATSDSRTVSSYF.